One and the same sample provided the 5 T cell receptor beta chains below, sequenced in a study of cytomegalovirus exposure and HLA in healthy donors. The PCR used 60 Vbeta and 13 Jbeta primers. The protocol was immunoSEQ multiplex PCR, while the TCRdb copy is restricted to in-frame clones and leaves out a portion. The sample table sets out more than 45,000 clones. Sequenced sample: PBMCs. Source of these receptors: a male donor in good health and CMV-seronegative.

V is TRBV27 and J is TRBJ2-3; 10 nucleotides agree with TRBD2. The CDR3 is 18 residues long. Germline loops: CDR1 MNHEY, CDR2 SMNVEV (reference sequence). With V trimmed by 2 bases and J by 3 bases, 11 bases remained unmatched. The CDR3 DNA reads as TGTGCCAGCAGTTTAGGCCTAGCGGGAGAAGTAGGTACAGATACGCAGTATTTT. Translation: CASSLGLAGEVGTDTQYF.

The genes are TRBV6-5 and TRBJ1-4, with D possibly being TRBD1 (5 bases). This CDR3 comprises 14 residues. Per germline, CDR1 MNHEY and CDR2 SVGAGI. Trimming removed 5 bases at V and 8 bases at J, with 15 bases between. The CDR3 loop is CASSRRGGGEKLFF. For the CDR3, the DNA is TGTGCCAGCAGTCGGAGGGGCGGCGGCGAAAAACTGTTTTTT.

This rearrangement joins TRBV4-2 to TRBJ2-7; TRBD2 might be the D (5 bases). Per the germline V gene, CDR1 is LGHNA and CDR2 is YNFKEQ. Trimming left V 2 bases short and J 1 base short, with 12 bases between. The CDR3 covers 15 residues. The DNA of the CDR3 is TGTGCCAGCAGCCAAACACTAGGACGGTCCTACGAGCAGTACTTC. Translation gives CASSQTLGRSYEQYF.

The chain recombines TRBV18 with TRBJ1-1; 7 bases are shared with TRBD1. Germline V lookup: CDR1 KGHSH, CDR2 LQKENI. CDR3 length: 16 residues. V lost 3 bases and J lost 2; bases outside the gene matches: 9. DNA for the CDR3: TGTGCCAGCTCACCCAACACGGGACAGTTAAACACTGAAGCTTTCTTT. Amino acids: CASSPNTGQLNTEAFF.

The rearrangement links TRBV4-1 to TRBJ2-5, with 12 bases that match TRBD1. The end of the DNA fits TRBJ2-7 better, so the J call may be wrong. This CDR3 spans 16 amino acids. The germline gives CDR1 MGHRA, CDR2 YSYEKL. The CDR3 nucleotides read TGCGCCAGCAGCCAAGTCGGGACAGGGGGCGCCTACGAGCAGTACTTC. Translating gives CASSQVGTGGAYEQYF.